The present T cell receptor (beta chain) was sequenced within a study of cytomegalovirus exposure and HLA in healthy donors (TCRdb year 2017). The study in broad terms: An earlier analysis of roughly 500 of the donors reported 276 Gb of sequence data and 95 million to 130 million unique TCR beta sequences obtained from around 170 million T cells. An early release that covered fewer than 750 HLA-typed donors contained approximately 300 gigabases of sequencing data and roughly 84 million unique TCR sequences. The number of donors typed differed by locus, with 629-630 for A, B, C, DRB1 and DQB1, around 520 for DQA1, nearly 610 for DPA1, and some 440 for DPB1. Besides the first cohort of 666 subjects, a separate validation cohort made up of around 120 different subjects was used. Four to six DR-DQ haplotypes were handled as single units for association and clustering, since linkage in the cohort was strong. All discovery cohort repertoires had been generated on a single sequencing platform. In an earlier analysis of 587 of the donors, high-throughput TCR beta sequencing was used to judge whether each TCR beta V gene segment behaved as functional or pseudogenic. Alongside the repertoire data, information on donor age, sex, ethnicity and CMV serostatus was compiled. Rather than drawing on any new phenotypic data, the later analysis identified candidate immune exposures from TCR beta sequences and the way those sequences occurred across donors. High-throughput TCR immunosequencing, statistical association of individual TCRs with disease status, and machine learning were combined to predict cytomegalovirus infection status. Of the roughly 400 genotyped donors, roughly 80% fell in the genetic ancestry cluster associated with self-reported Caucasian donors. In a later analysis, previously published TCR beta repertoires from fewer than 750 donors were re-analyzed and high-resolution HLA genotyping was added so that TCR occurrence patterns could be studied. Among 300 to 500 genotyped donors of the cohort, an average of approximately 240,000 unique TCR beta nucleotide sequences was sequenced per donor, of which about 18% were non-productive. Class I and class II HLA loci were covered by the typing at four-digit resolution. The study profiled the T cell repertoires of about 720 subjects by immunosequencing and related them to cytomegalovirus serostatus. In a later genetic analysis, genome-wide SNP genotypes for about 65% of the 666 donors were used, and that subset was treated as a discovery cohort. The study aimed to test whether signatures of past pathogen exposure could be identified by cataloging public T cell receptors.

V was cut back by 5 bases and J by 3 bases, leaving a gap of 17 bases between them. CDR1 and CDR2 were assigned from the germline V gene (reference sequence) as GTSNPN and SVGIG. The CDR3 numbers 14 residues from cysteine through phenylalanine. CDR3 DNA only is kept here, 42 bases in frame from base 1. The cohort consisted of some 730 healthy bone marrow donors. Cohort members were all nominally healthy when sampled, although unrecorded immune exposures were likely present. The donor tested CMV seropositive and was one of the 289 seropositive cohort members. Every donor gave a peripheral blood sample, and the peripheral blood mononuclear cells from that sample were used for TCR beta sequencing. The Qiagen DNeasy Blood Extraction Kit was used to extract genomic DNA from the blood cell samples. This clone was found a few times. Which antigen it targets is not known. No base quality values were provided; no much bigger clone lies one nucleotide off.

Library construction relied on the immunoSEQ multiplex PCR assay. For the multiplex PCR, a mixture combining 60 forward primers for TCR Vbeta segments and 13 reverse primers for TCR Jbeta segments was used. A multiplex PCR assay on genomic DNA amplified the CDR3 region of rearranged TCR beta genes. On the Illumina HiSeq System, the amplified TCR beta libraries were sequenced as 87-base-pair reads. The authors' pipeline ran thus. In a later analysis, 80 million or so unique TCR beta chains were counted across the approximately 640 repertoires, and some 10 million of these chains were shared by at least two donors. Raw reads were error-corrected and collapsed into unique sequences by a nearest-neighbor algorithm in which closely related sequences were merged to remove PCR and sequencing errors. Alignment of CDR3 sequences to IMGT reference sequences was used to assign V, D and J gene segments. For a sequence to be retained, a match of at least six nucleotides was required to both a V gene segment and a J gene segment. A rearrangement counted as productive if the CDR3 had no stop codons and remained in frame with V and J, and every other rearrangement counted as non-productive. Following IMGT convention, CDR3 was defined as the stretch from the second conserved V-encoded cysteine up to the conserved J-encoded phenylalanine. The earlier analysis of about 610 of the donors excluded any sequence lacking an unambiguous match to a single V gene segment. In an earlier analysis of approximately 560 of the donors, a V segment was called functional when productive rearrangements were above 56.7%, and segregating when the standard deviation between donors exceeded 5%. A statistical classification framework was built to diagnose cytomegalovirus status from the catalog of TCR beta chain sequences. In a later analysis, TCR nucleotide sequences were compared against IMGT/GENE-DB human TR gene sequences so that V and J genes could be assigned. Using the TCRdist pipeline, a later analysis assigned CDR3 sequences along with most-parsimonious VDJ recombination scenarios. In a later analysis, every TCR beta chain was defined by the combination of its CDR3 amino acid sequence and its V-gene family, and reads without a unique V-gene family were dropped. A later analysis removed 500 to 650 highly shared, low-generation-probability nucleotide sequences to deal with suspected cross-contamination and a sequencing artifact. A later analysis calculated a clonal expansion index for each public chain from normalized within-repertoire ranks of inferred template counts. In a later analysis, generation probabilities were computed using a VDJ recombination model fitted to out-of-frame rearrangements, and the results were checked against IGoR. Hypergeometric tests were used in a later analysis to score TCR-TCR, TCR-HLA and TCR-CMV co-occurrence, with a repertoire-size bias correction applied to the TCR pairs. False discovery rates were estimated in a later analysis by permuting HLA or CMV assignments 20 times. In a later analysis, co-occurring TCRs were grouped using DBSCAN, with TCRdist sequence similarity added in when clustering inside HLA-allele-positive subsets. Repertoires with fewer than 30,000 or more than 120,000 public chains were left out of co-occurrence clustering, as were roughly five repertoires with anomalous nucleotide sharing. Entries here come from immuneACCESS through TCRdb and include only in-frame sequences with V and J called. Some clones fail to appear in such tables; in the studies checked, an unresolved V gene covers under half of the shortfall, and the cause of the remainder is unknown. V, J and clone size are those of that table, while D and trimming were read from the DNA. The sample table holds 110,000 or so clones, of which 76% were seen once. The ten largest account for roughly 8.2% of the sample.

Beyond this particular receptor, the publication reports: According to the authors, the approach could potentially be generalized to other disease states and immunological phenotypes. Across donors, most TCR sequences were observed very rarely, whereas some public TCRs were present in many individuals. A later analysis found that most CMV-associated TCR beta chains appeared HLA-restricted, with HLA associations seemingly driven largely by CMV exposure. The classifier was reported to diagnose cytomegalovirus status with high specificity and sensitivity in both the original cohort and the validation cohort. The only immune exposure information available for the cohort was CMV serostatus. Some IMGT-functional V segments, including TRBV6-2 and TRBV6-3, could not be distinguished by the 87-base-pair reads and were therefore excluded. In a later analysis, several top co-occurrence clusters were reported to appear linked to parvovirus B19, influenza, CMV and Epstein-Barr virus. An association between a missense DCLRE1C variant and V-gene and J-gene trimming of TCR beta chains was found in a later genetic analysis and replicated in an independent cohort. Because some donors lacked HLA typing at each locus, the association tests relied only on the typed subset. In a later analysis, HLA-associated TCR beta chains were found to be more clonally expanded and to have lower generation probabilities than equally common non-associated chains. The presence/absence analyses assumed that sequencing depth was roughly uniform across donors, and that assumption may not be true. Roughly 17 rarely observed V segments, including chromosome 9 orphons, were excluded from the earlier analysis of several hundred of the donors because counts were too low. A total of roughly 160 TCR beta chains were listed by the study as associated with cytomegalovirus. A further reported finding was that TCR beta sequences accurately predicted the HLA-A and HLA-B alleles for most subjects in the first cohort. At a false discovery rate of 0.05, a later analysis linked 15,000 to 20,000 TCR beta sequences to specific HLA alleles. Linkage disequilibrium might explain the correlated functional status among segregating V segments, but an unknown experimental factor could not be excluded. A later genetic analysis reported fewer N-insertions in productive TCRs among donors in an Asian-associated ancestry cluster than the roughly 620-donor mean. This cohort had only TCR beta chains sequenced, and the lack of alpha or paired-chain data limited which features could be detected. When HLA alleles, especially DR and DQ, strongly co-occurred, TCR associations were difficult to assign to individual alleles. A cluster of highly shared sequence variants was judged likely to be a technical artifact of the sequencing pipeline. In a later analysis, TCR association rates were found to vary across HLA loci, with the most associated TCRs seen for DRB1 alleles and the fewest for HLA-C alleles. A few of the identified cytomegalovirus-associated TCR beta chains were confirmed in vitro to be specific for cytomegalovirus antigens. In an earlier analysis of approximately 590 of the donors, most TCR beta V segments appeared in productive rearrangements about 90% or about 30% of the time, broadly matching IMGT annotations.

Sequencing was carried out using PBMCs. The sequence derives from a man aged 40-50 years in good health and CMV-seropositive. The sequence is built from TRBV30 and TRBJ2-7; the D gene is perhaps TRBD2, on 6 matching bases. At the DNA level, the sequence is TGTGCCTGGTCGGAGGGAGGCAGCCTCTACGAGCAGTACTTC. The encoded protein is CAWSEGGSLYEQYF.